This T cell receptor (beta chain) was retrieved from a study of blood T cell repertoires in COVID-19. Study in general: COVID-19 samples, acute and convalescent, were from the United States, Italy and Spain.

Everyone who took part was roughly 18 to 89 years old, and they came from about two dozen US areas. Participants reported their clinical history, and cohort assignment relied on those reports. Cohort 3 donors were reported recovered after two negative PCRs, clearance, or symptom resolution. Profiled with immunoSEQ multiplex PCR; TCRdb holds only in-frame clones, not every one. Among approximately 200,000 clones, about nine tenths were seen once, and the ten largest hold 2% to 2.5%. Germline V gene lookup returns CDR1 DFQATT and CDR2 SNEGSKA (reference sequence). The CDR3 length is 11 residues. The source is a woman under 40 who had recovered from COVID-19. The chain is built from TRBV20-1 and TRBJ2-7; 10 bases fit TRBD2. The specimen was PBMCs or T cells enriched from blood (not recorded which). In DNA, the CDR3 is TGCAGCGGGACTAGCGCTTACGAGCAGTACTTC. Translating gives CSGTSAYEQYF.